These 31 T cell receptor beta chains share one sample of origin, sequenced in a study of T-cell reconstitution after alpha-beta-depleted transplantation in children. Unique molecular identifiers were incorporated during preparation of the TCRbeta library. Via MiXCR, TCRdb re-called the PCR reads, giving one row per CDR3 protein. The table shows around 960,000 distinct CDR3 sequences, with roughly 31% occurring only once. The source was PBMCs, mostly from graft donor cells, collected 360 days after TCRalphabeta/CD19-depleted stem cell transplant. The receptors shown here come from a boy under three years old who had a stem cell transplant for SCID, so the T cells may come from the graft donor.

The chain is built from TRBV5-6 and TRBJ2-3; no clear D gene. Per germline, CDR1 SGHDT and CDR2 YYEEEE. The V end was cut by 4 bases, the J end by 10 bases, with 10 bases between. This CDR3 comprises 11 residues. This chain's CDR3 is CASSPEPPQYF. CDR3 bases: TGTGCCAGCAGCCCCGAGCCCCCGCAGTATTTT.

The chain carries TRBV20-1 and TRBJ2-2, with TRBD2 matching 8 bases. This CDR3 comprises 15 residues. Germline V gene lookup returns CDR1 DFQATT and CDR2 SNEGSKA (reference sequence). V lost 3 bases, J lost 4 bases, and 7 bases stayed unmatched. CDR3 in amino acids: CSASSLAGLTGELFF. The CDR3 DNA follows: TGCAGTGCTAGCAGTCTAGCGGGTCTCACCGGGGAGCTGTTTTTT.

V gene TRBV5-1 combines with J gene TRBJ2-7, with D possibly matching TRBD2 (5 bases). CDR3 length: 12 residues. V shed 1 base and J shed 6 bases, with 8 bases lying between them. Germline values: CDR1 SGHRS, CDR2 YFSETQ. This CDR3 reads CASSLNRGEQYF. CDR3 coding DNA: TGCGCCAGCAGCTTGAATCGGGGCGAGCAGTACTTC. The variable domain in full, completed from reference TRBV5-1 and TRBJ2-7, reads KAGVTQTPRYLIKTRGQQVTLSCSPISGHRSVSWYQQTPGQGLQFLFEYFSETQRNKGNFPGRFSGRQFSNSRSEMNVSTLELGDSALYLCASSLNRGEQYFGPGTRLTVT.

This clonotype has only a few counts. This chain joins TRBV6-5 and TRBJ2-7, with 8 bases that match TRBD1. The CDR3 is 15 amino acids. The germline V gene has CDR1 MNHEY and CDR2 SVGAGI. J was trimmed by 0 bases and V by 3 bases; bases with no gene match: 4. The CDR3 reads CASSYGQGISYEQYF. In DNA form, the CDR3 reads TGTGCCAGCAGTTATGGACAGGGTATCTCCTACGAGCAGTACTTC.

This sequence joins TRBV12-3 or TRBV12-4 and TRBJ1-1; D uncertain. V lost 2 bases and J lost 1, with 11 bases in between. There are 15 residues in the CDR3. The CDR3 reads CASSLNPWGNTEAFF. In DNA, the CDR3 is TGTGCCAGCAGTTTAAACCCATGGGGGAACACTGAAGCTTTCTTT.

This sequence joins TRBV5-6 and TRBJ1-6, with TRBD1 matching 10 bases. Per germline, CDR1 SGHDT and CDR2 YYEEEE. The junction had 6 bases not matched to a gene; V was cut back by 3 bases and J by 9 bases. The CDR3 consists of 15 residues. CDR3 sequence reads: CASSSDRGLGSPLHF. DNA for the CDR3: TGTGCCAGCAGCTCAGACAGGGGGCTCGGTTCACCCCTCCACTTT. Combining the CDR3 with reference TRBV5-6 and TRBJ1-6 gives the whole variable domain DAGVTQSPTHLIKTRGQQVTLRCSPKSGHDTVSWYQQALGQGPQFIFQYYEEEERQRGNFPDRFSGHQFPNYSSELNVNALLLGDSALYLCASSSDRGLGSPLHFGNGTRLTVT.

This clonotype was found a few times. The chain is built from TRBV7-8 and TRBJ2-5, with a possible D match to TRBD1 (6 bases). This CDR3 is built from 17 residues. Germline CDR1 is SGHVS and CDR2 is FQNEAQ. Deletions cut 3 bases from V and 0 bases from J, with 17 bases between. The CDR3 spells CASSFGRGSGDQETQYF. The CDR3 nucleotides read TGTGCCAGCAGCTTCGGCAGGGGCTCAGGCGACCAAGAGACCCAGTACTTC.

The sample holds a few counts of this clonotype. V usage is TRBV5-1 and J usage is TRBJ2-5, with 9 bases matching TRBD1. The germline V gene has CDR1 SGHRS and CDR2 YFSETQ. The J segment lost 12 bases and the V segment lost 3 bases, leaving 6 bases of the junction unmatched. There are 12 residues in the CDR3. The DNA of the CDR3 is TGCGCCAGCAGCTCGGACAGGGGAGGGAAGTACTTC. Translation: CASSSDRGGKYF. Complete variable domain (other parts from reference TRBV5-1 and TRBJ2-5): KAGVTQTPRYLIKTRGQQVTLSCSPISGHRSVSWYQQTPGQGLQFLFEYFSETQRNKGNFPGRFSGRQFSNSRSEMNVSTLELGDSALYLCASSSDRGGKYFGPGTRLLVL.

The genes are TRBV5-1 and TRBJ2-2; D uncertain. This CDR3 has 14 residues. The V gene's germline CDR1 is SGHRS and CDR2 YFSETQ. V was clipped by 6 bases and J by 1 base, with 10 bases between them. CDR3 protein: CASTLTVNTGELFF. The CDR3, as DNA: TGCGCCAGCACCTTAACAGTGAACACCGGGGAGCTGTTTTTT.

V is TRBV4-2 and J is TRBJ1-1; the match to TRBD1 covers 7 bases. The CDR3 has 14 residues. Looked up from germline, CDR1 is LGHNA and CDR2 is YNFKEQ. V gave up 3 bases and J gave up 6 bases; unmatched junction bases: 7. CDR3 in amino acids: CASSHQQGIPEAFF. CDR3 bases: TGTGCCAGCAGCCACCAACAGGGGATTCCTGAAGCTTTCTTT.

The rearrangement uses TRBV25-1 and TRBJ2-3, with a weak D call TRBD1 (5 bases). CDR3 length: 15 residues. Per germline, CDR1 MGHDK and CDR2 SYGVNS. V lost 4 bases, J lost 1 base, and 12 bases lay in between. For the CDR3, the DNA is TGTGCCAGCAGTGTGCGAAGGGGCGGCACAGATACGCAGTATTTT. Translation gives CASSVRRGGTDTQYF. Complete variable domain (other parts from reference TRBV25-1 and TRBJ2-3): EADIYQTPRYLVIGTGKKITLECSQTMGHDKMYWYQQDPGMELHLIHYSYGVNSTEKGDLSSESTVSRIRTEHFPLTLESARPSHTSQYLCASSVRRGGTDTQYFGPGTRLTVL.

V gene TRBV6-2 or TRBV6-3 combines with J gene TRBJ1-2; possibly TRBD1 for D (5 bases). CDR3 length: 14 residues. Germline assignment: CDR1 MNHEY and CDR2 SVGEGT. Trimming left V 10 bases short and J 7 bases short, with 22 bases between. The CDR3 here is CATNVGRESCGYTF. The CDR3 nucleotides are TGTGCCACCAACGTCGGCAGGGAGTCATGTGGCTACACCTTC.

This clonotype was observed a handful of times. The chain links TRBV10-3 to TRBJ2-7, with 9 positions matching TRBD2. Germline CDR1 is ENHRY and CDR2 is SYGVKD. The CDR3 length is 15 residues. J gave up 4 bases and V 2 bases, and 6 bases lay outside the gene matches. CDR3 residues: CAISEGAGGRYEQYF. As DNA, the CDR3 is TGTGCCATCAGTGAGGGAGCGGGGGGCAGATACGAGCAGTACTTC.

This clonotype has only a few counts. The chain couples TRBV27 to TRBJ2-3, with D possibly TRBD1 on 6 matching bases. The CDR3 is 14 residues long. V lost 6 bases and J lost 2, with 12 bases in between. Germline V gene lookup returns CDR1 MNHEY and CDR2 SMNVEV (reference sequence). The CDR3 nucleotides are TGTGCCAGCAGCCCAGGGGTGATCACAGATACGCAGTATTTT. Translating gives CASSPGVITDTQYF.

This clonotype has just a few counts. The CDR3 region has the DNA TGCAGTGCTAGGGTAGCGGGGGGGCCAATAGATACGCAGTATTTT. Residues: CSARVAGGPIDTQYF. This chain joins TRBV20-1 and TRBJ2-3, with TRBD2 identical over 11 bases. This CDR3 contains 15 residues. CDR1 is DFQATT, CDR2 SNEGSKA, per germline (reference sequence). Trimming at V came to 3 bases and at J to 5 bases, leaving 7 bases not matched to a gene.

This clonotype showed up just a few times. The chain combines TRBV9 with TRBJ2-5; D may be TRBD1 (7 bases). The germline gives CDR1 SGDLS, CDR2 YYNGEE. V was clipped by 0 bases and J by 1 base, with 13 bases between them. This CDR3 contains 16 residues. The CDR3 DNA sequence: TGTGCCAGCAGCGTAGGATCAGGGGGGACCCAAGAGACCCAGTACTTC. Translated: CASSVGSGGTQETQYF.

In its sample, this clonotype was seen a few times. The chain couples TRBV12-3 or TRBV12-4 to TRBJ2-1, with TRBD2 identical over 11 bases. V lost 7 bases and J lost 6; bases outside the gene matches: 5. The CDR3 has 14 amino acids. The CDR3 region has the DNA TGTGCCAGCAAACTAGCGGGGGTACCCAATGAGCAGTTCTTC. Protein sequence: CASKLAGVPNEQFF.

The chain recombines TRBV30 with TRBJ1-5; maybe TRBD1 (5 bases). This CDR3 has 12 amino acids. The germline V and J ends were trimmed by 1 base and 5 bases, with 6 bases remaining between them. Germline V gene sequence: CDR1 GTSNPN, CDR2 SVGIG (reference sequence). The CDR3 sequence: CAWSARDQPQHF. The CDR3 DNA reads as TGTGCCTGGAGTGCCAGGGATCAGCCCCAGCATTTT.

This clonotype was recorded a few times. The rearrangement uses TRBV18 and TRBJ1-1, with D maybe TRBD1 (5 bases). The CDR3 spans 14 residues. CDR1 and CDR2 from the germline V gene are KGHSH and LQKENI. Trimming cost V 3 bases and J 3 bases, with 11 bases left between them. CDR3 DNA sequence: TGTGCCAGCTCACCGAGCAGAGGGGACACTGAAGCTTTCTTT. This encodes CASSPSRGDTEAFF. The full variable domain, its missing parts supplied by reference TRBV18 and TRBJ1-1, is NAGVMQNPRHLVRRRGQEARLRCSPMKGHSHVYWYRQLPEEGLKFMVYLQKENIIDESGMPKERFSAEFPKEGPSILRIQQVVRGDSAAYFCASSPSRGDTEAFFGQGTRLTVV.

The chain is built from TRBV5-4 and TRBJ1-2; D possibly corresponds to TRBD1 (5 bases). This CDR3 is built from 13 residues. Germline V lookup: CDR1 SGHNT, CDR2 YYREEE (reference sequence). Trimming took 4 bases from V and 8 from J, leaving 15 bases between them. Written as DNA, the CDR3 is TGTGCCAGCAGCCCCGGGGGGTCGGGAGGCTACACCTTC. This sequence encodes CASSPGGSGGYTF.

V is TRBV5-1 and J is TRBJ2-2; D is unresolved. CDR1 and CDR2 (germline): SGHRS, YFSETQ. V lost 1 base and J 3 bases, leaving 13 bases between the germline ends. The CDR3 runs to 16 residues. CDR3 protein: CASSLKSASDTGELFF. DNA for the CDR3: TGCGCCAGCAGCTTGAAGTCTGCCTCGGACACCGGGGAGCTGTTTTTT.

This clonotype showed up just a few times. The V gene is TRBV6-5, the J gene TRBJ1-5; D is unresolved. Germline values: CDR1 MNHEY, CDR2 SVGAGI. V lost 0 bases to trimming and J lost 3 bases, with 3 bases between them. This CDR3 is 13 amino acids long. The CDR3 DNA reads TGTGCCAGCAGTTACTCCTACAATCAGCCCCAGCATTTT. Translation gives CASSYSYNQPQHF.

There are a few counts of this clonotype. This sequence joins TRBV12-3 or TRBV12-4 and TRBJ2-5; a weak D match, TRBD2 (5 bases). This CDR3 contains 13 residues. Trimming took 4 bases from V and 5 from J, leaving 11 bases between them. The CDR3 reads CASSSTSVETQYF. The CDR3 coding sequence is TGTGCCAGCAGTTCCACTAGTGTGGAGACCCAGTACTTC.

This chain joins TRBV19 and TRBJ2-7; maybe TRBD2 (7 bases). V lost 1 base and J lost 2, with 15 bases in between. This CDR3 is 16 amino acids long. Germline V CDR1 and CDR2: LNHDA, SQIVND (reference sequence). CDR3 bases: TGTGCCAGTAGTATAGCCGGACACGGGGGGCCCTACGAGCAGTACTTC. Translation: CASSIAGHGGPYEQYF.

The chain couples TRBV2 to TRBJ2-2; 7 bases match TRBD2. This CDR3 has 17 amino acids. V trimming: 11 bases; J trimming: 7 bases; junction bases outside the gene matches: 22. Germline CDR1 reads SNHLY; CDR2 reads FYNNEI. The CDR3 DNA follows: TGTGCCCGGTCCGCGGGGTCGGCGGGGGTGAAGGGCGGGGAGCTGTTTTTT. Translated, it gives CARSAGSAGVKGGELFF.

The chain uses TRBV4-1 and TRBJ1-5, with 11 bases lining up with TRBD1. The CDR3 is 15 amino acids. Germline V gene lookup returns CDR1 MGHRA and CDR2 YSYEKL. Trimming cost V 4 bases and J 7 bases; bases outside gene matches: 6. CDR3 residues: CASSRGQGDGQPQHF. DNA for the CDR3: TGCGCCAGCAGCCGGGGACAGGGGGACGGGCAGCCCCAGCATTTT.

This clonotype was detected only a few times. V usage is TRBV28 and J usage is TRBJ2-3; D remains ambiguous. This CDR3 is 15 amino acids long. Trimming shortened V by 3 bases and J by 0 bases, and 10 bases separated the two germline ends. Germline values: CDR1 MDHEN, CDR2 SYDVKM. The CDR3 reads CASSFLLGSTDTQYF. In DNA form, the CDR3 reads TGTGCCAGCAGTTTCCTCCTAGGGAGCACAGATACGCAGTATTTT.

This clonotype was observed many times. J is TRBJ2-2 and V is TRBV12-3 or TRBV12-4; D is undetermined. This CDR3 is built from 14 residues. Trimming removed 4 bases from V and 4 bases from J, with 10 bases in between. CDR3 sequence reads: CASSSAPVTGELFF. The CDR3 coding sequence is TGTGCCAGCAGTTCGGCTCCTGTCACCGGGGAGCTGTTTTTT.

CDR3 residues: CASSWDPGETQYF. The CDR3 coding sequence is TGCGCCAGCAGCTGGGATCCCGGGGAGACCCAGTACTTC. This rearrangement joins TRBV5-1 to TRBJ2-5; D is unresolved. This CDR3 region has 13 residues. Trimming took 3 bases from V and 5 from J, leaving 11 bases between them. The germline CDR1 and CDR2 sequences are SGHRS and YFSETQ.

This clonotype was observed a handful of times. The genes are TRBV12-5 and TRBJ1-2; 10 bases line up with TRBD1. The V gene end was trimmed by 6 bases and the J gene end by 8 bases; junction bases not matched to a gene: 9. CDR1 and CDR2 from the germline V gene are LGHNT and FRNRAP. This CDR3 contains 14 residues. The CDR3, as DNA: TGTGCTAGTGGCCGCTCGGGACAGGGGAACGGCTACACCTTC. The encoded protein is CASGRSGQGNGYTF.

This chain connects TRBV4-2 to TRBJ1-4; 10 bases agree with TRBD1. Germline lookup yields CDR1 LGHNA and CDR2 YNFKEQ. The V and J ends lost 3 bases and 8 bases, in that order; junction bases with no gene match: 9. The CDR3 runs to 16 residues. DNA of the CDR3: TGTGCCAGCAGCCACCCCCAGGGACAGGGGAGGGAAAAACTGTTTTTT. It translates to CASSHPQGQGREKLFF.